Described below is a single T cell receptor (beta chain) sequence and its context. CDR3 length: 14 amino acids. The V end lost 8 bases, the J end lost 3 bases, and 16 bases lay between the germline ends. Germline loops: CDR1 SGDLS, CDR2 YYNGEE. Assay used: immunoSEQ multiplex PCR; TCRdb lists only in-frame clones, some missing. This table has tens of thousands of clones, 80% appearing once. These data belong to a study of T cell responses to AZD1222 COVID-19 vaccine. The specimen comprised peripheral blood, sampled on day 0 of AZD1222 vaccination. V usage is TRBV9 and J usage is TRBJ2-3; D not resolved. This clonotype was obtained from an adult in good health. In DNA, the CDR3 is TGTGCCAGTAATAATGGGGTGGGGACAGATACGCAGTATTTT. It yields the protein CASNNGVGTDTQYF.